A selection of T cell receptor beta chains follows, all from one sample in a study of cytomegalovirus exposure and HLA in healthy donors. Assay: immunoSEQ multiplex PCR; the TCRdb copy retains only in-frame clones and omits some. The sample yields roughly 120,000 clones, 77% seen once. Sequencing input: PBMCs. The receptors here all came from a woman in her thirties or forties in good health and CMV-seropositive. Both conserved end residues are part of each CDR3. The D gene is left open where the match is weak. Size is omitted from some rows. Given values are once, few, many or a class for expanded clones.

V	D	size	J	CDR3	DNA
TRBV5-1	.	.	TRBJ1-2	CASSLWGGSYGYTF	TGCGCCAGCTCATTATGGGGGGGGTCCTATGGCTACACCTTC
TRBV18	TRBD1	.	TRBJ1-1	CASSPRQGENTEAFF	TGTGCCAGCTCACCCCGACAGGGAGAGAACACTGAAGCTTTCTTT
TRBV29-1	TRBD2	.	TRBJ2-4	CSVGPSGRQTEAKNIQYF	TGCAGCGTTGGACCTAGCGGGAGGCAGACGGAGGCCAAAAACATTCAGTACTTC
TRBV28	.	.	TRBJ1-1	CASSFGIAQNTEAFF	TGTGCCAGCAGTTTCGGTATCGCCCAGAACACTGAAGCTTTCTTT
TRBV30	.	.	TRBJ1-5	CAWSDKGLFNQPQHF	TGTGCCTGGAGTGACAAAGGACTTTTTAATCAGCCCCAGCATTTT
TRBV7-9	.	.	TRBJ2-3	CASSLVPFSDTQYF	TGTGCCAGCAGCCTAGTCCCCTTCTCGGATACGCAGTATTTT
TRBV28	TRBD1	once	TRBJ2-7	CASTTNRGFNEQYF	TGTGCCAGTACTACGAACAGGGGGTTCAACGAGCAGTACTTC
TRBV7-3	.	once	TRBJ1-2	CASGLETGSGYTF	TGTGCCAGCGGACTAGAGACAGGCTCTGGCTACACCTTC
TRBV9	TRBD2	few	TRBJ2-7	CASSVVWGGEQYF	TGTGCCAGCAGCGTAGTGTGGGGGGGCGAGCAGTACTTC
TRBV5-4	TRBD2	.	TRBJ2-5	CASSQPGGRAQETQYF	TGTGCCAGCAGTCAACCGGGCGGGAGGGCCCAGGAGACCCAGTACTTC
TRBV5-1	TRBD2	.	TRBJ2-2	CASSLTSGSGGELFF	TGCGCCAGCAGCTTGACTAGCGGGAGCGGCGGGGAGCTGTTTTTT
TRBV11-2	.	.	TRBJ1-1	CASSLGGFGTEAFF	TGTGCCAGCAGCTTAGGAGGGTTTGGCACTGAAGCTTTCTTT
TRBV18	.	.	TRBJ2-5	CASSPPLTPETQYF	TGTGCCAGCTCACCACCCTTAACTCCAGAGACCCAGTACTTC
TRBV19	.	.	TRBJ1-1	CASSFYSKNTEAFF	TGTGCCAGTAGTTTCTACAGCAAGAACACTGAAGCTTTCTTT
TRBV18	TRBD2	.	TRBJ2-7	CASSPPGLVTEQYF	TGTGCCAGCTCACCACCAGGACTAGTAACCGAGCAGTACTTC